This entry lists 5 T cell receptor beta chains sequenced from one sample in a study of blood T cell repertoires in COVID-19. TCRdb's copy holds only in-frame clones and misses some; the assay was immunoSEQ multiplex PCR. The table has about 360,000 clones, about four fifths seen once. Sequencing was done on a sample of peripheral blood. These receptors were obtained from a man aged 25 to 45 with active or convalescent COVID-19.

A few counts support this clone. The chain is built from TRBV30 and TRBJ2-1; 13 bases map to TRBD2. The germline V gene encodes CDR1 GTSNPN and CDR2 SVGIG (reference sequence). J was trimmed by 4 bases and V by 5 bases; bases with no gene match: 5. The CDR3 loop spans 15 amino acids. In nucleotides, the CDR3 is TGTGCCTGGCAACCGACTAGCGGGAGGTACAATGAGCAGTTCTTC. Amino acids: CAWQPTSGRYNEQFF.

V gene TRBV5-5 combines with J gene TRBJ2-1; tentatively, D is TRBD2 (5 bases). This CDR3 comprises 11 residues. V was pared by 6 bases and J by 9 bases, with 10 bases between. Germline assignment: CDR1 SGHKS and CDR2 YYEKEE (reference sequence). The CDR3 sequence is CASTLSGEQFF. The CDR3 bases are TGTGCCAGCACCCTCAGCGGTGAGCAGTTCTTC.

The chain is built from TRBV5-5 and TRBJ1-1; TRBD1 might be the D (5 bases). The CDR3 extends over 15 amino acids. CDR1 and CDR2 (germline): SGHKS, YYEKEE (reference sequence). V was cut by 2 bases and J by 4 bases, with 15 bases left in between. CDR3 coding DNA: TGTGCCAGCAGCTTCCGTGGGGGGGATAGCACTGAAGCTTTCTTT. Translating it yields CASSFRGGDSTEAFF.

This clone was counted between two and nine times. The chain employs TRBV5-4 and TRBJ2-7; a possible D gene is TRBD2 (6 bases). The germline V gene encodes CDR1 SGHNT and CDR2 YYREEE (reference sequence). Between the trimmed V and J ends, which lost 2 bases and 5 bases, there was a span of 14 bases. The CDR3 consists of 14 residues. The CDR3 DNA reads as TGTGCCAGCAGCTTCAGAACTAGCATCCACGAGCAGTACTTC. Translated, it gives CASSFRTSIHEQYF.

This chain connects TRBV27 to TRBJ1-5; no clear D. The ends were cut back, 5 bases at V and 0 bases at J, with 17 bases in the middle. The CDR3 length is 17 residues. Germline-derived CDR1 and CDR2 are MNHEY and SMNVEV (reference sequence). CDR3 amino acids: CASSPSNSPYSNQPQHF. The CDR3 DNA follows: TGTGCCAGCAGTCCTTCAAACAGCCCATATAGCAATCAGCCCCAGCATTTT.